These 24 T cell receptor beta chains were sequenced from one sample in a study of blood T cell repertoires in COVID-19. This table comes from immunoSEQ multiplex PCR, and its TCRdb copy is limited to in-frame clones, with some not included. The sample has hundreds of thousands of clones, roughly nine tenths seen once; the top ten hold roughly 5%. The sample taken for sequencing was PBMCs or T cells enriched from blood (not recorded which). These receptors all stem from a man aged 55 to 69 who had recovered from COVID-19.

The count of this clone is one. The chain couples TRBV24-1 to TRBJ2-5, with a weak D call TRBD2 (5 bases). CDR1 and CDR2 (germline): KGHDR, SFDVKD. The CDR3 is 14 amino acids. V was cut by 4 bases and J by 4 bases, with 12 bases left in between. In DNA, the CDR3 is TGTGCCACCAGTGAGGCGGGTACGGGAGAGACCCAGTACTTC. Its translation: CATSEAGTGETQYF.

This sequence joins TRBV7-2 and TRBJ2-2, with 14 bases aligning to TRBD2. The V gene end was trimmed by 2 bases and the J gene end by 6 bases; junction bases not matched to a gene: 5. The CDR3 is 17 residues long. Germline values: CDR1 SGHTA, CDR2 FQGNSA. CDR3 DNA: TGTGCCAGCAGCTTAAGGGGGACTAGCGGGAGATCCGGGGAGCTGTTTTTT. Protein sequence: CASSLRGTSGRSGELFF.

The chain has TRBV7-3 and TRBJ2-2, with TRBD2 matching 7 bases. The germline V gene has CDR1 SGHTA and CDR2 FQGTGA. With V trimmed by 2 bases and J by 2 bases, 5 bases remained unmatched. This CDR3 region has 16 residues. The chain's CDR3 is CASSLLGLPNTGELFF. The CDR3, as DNA: TGTGCCAGCAGCTTATTGGGACTACCCAACACCGGGGAGCTGTTTTTT.

This clone was seen only once. This chain links TRBV6-2 or TRBV6-3 with TRBJ2-5; 10 bases are shared with TRBD2. The CDR3 sequence is 16 residues long. Germline V gene lookup returns CDR1 MNHEY and CDR2 SVGEGT. V shed 2 bases and J 5 bases; nucleotides not matched to a gene: 8. The CDR3 region is CASSYGSGRAAETQYF. In DNA form, the CDR3 reads TGTGCCAGCAGTTACGGCAGCGGGAGGGCAGCGGAGACCCAGTACTTC.

J is TRBJ1-5 and V is TRBV2; D ambiguous. Germline V gene data show CDR1 as SNHLY and CDR2 as FYNNEI. V gave up 8 bases and J gave up 0 bases, with 14 bases separating them. The CDR3 extends over 15 amino acids. CDR3 amino acids: CASSGSAGSNQPQHF. The CDR3 DNA follows: TGTGCCAGCTCTGGGTCGGCAGGTAGCAATCAGCCCCAGCATTTT.

The CDR3 bases are TGTGCCAGCAGCCCAGCCCGACAGAACTATGGCTACACCTTC. Translation gives CASSPARQNYGYTF. The J gene is TRBJ1-2, the V gene TRBV7-2; D is possibly TRBD1 (5 bases). This CDR3 has 14 residues. Germline V CDR1 and CDR2: SGHTA, FQGNSA. The V end lost 5 bases, the J end lost 2 bases, and 12 bases lay between the germline ends.

This clone was recorded once. This chain connects TRBV18 to TRBJ1-5; D gene ambiguous. V lost 4 bases, J lost 3 bases, and 7 bases lay in between. The CDR3 sequence is 13 residues long. The V gene's germline CDR1 is KGHSH and CDR2 LQKENI. The CDR3 reads CASSLRHNQPQHF. In nucleotides, the CDR3 is TGTGCCAGCTCACTTAGACACAATCAGCCCCAGCATTTT.

This clone has only a few counts. The chain carries TRBV6-5 and TRBJ1-6, with 8 bases aligning to TRBD1. J was trimmed by 3 bases and V by 5 bases; bases with no gene match: 3. The CDR3 is made up of 15 amino acids. Germline CDR1 MNHEY, CDR2 SVGAGI. The CDR3 DNA reads TGTGCCAGCAGTCCGGACAGGGTCTATAATTCACCCCTCCACTTT. Amino acids: CASSPDRVYNSPLHF.

The V and J genes are TRBV5-1 and TRBJ1-3; 9 bases are a match to TRBD1. The CDR3 extends over 15 amino acids. V was clipped by 4 bases and J by 4 bases; unmatched bases: 6. Germline-derived CDR1 and CDR2 are SGHRS and YFSETQ. The DNA of the CDR3 is TGCGCCAGCAGCCAGACGACAGGGGGAGGAAACACCATATATTTT. It encodes CASSQTTGGGNTIYF.

The rearrangement joins TRBV6-5 to TRBJ2-3; D is unresolved. Germline lookup yields CDR1 MNHEY and CDR2 SVGAGI. This CDR3 is 15 amino acids long. V dropped 6 bases and J dropped 4 bases, with 17 bases sitting between them. CDR3 nucleotide sequence: TGTGCCAGCAGCACTACCTCTGCCTTTTCAGATACGCAGTATTTT. Encoded protein: CASSTTSAFSDTQYF.

The chain has TRBV7-9 and TRBJ1-2; D is possibly TRBD1 (6 bases). The germline V gene encodes CDR1 SEHNR and CDR2 FQNEAQ (reference sequence). The CDR3 consists of 14 residues. Between the trimmed V and J ends, which lost 6 bases and 3 bases, there was a span of 14 bases. The CDR3 protein is CASSATGPDYGYTF. CDR3 nucleotides: TGTGCCAGCAGTGCTACAGGGCCGGACTATGGCTACACCTTC.

This chain connects TRBV18 to TRBJ1-1, with TRBD1 identical over 11 bases. The CDR3 is made up of 16 amino acids. The V gene's germline CDR1 is KGHSH and CDR2 LQKENI. The V and J ends lost 8 bases and 2 bases, in that order; junction bases with no gene match: 10. For the CDR3, the DNA is TGTGCCAGCCTAAACTGGGACAGGGGGGGAAACACTGAAGCTTTCTTT. Translating gives CASLNWDRGGNTEAFF. Filled out from reference TRBV18 and TRBJ1-1, the complete variable domain reads NAGVMQNPRHLVRRRGQEARLRCSPMKGHSHVYWYRQLPEEGLKFMVYLQKENIIDESGMPKERFSAEFPKEGPSILRIQQVVRGDSAAYFCASLNWDRGGNTEAFFGQGTRLTVV.

V usage is TRBV6-5 and J usage is TRBJ2-2; D unclear. Germline CDR1 reads MNHEY; CDR2 reads SVGAGI. Deletions cut 2 bases from V and 5 bases from J, with 12 bases between. The CDR3 sequence is 15 residues long. The CDR3, as DNA: TGTGCCAGCAGTTACGCTGACACGGTAACCGGGGAGCTGTTTTTT. It translates to CASSYADTVTGELFF.

The chain employs TRBV6-2 or TRBV6-3 and TRBJ2-7, with 11 bases lining up with TRBD2. Losses at the gene ends were 6 bases for V and 6 bases for J; bases not matched to a gene: 16. CDR1 and CDR2 (germline): MNHEY, SVGEGT. The CDR3 totals 17 residues. CDR3 nucleotides: TGTGCCAGCAGCGACTACGGGGCTAGCGGGAGGAGTGGCGAGCAGTACTTC. Protein product: CASSDYGASGRSGEQYF.

The chain carries TRBV20-1 and TRBJ2-1; D is unresolved. From germline, CDR1 is DFQATT and CDR2 SNEGSKA (reference sequence). The CDR3 covers 11 residues. V lost 7 bases, J lost 4 bases, and 8 bases lay in between. CDR3 coding DNA: TGCAGTGTTGCGGTATACAATGAGCAGTTCTTC. Protein: CSVAVYNEQFF.

This chain connects TRBV13 to TRBJ2-7, with D perhaps matching TRBD1 (5 bases). The V gene's germline CDR1 is PRHDT and CDR2 FYEKMQ (reference sequence). Trimming removed 3 bases at V and 4 bases at J, with 13 bases between. This CDR3 contains 14 residues. Here the CDR3 DNA reads TGTGCCAGCAGCTTGAAACAGGAGATATACGAGCAGTACTTC. Its translation is CASSLKQEIYEQYF.

Only one count was recorded for this clone. The rearrangement uses TRBV5-1 and TRBJ2-7; the match to TRBD1 covers 9 bases. CDR1 and CDR2 (germline): SGHRS, YFSETQ. Trimming cost V 5 bases and J 3 bases; bases outside gene matches: 6. The CDR3 runs 14 residues. CDR3 region: CASSSGQGIYEQYF. The CDR3 bases are TGCGCCAGCAGTTCAGGACAGGGGATCTACGAGCAGTACTTC.

The chain carries TRBV3-1 (or the pseudogene TRBV3-2) and TRBJ1-2; perhaps TRBD1 as D (6 bases). CDR1 and CDR2 (germline): LGHDT, YNNKEL (reference sequence). Trimming pared 0 bases from V and 4 bases from J, leaving 21 bases between. CDR3 length: 18 residues. CDR3 loop: CASSQERTRTVKPYGYTF. Here the CDR3 DNA reads TGTGCCAGCAGCCAAGAGCGGACCCGGACAGTTAAGCCCTATGGCTACACCTTC.

The chain recombines TRBV28 with TRBJ2-7; TRBD2 is a possible D gene (6 bases). The CDR3 runs to 12 residues. V lost 5 bases, J lost 6 bases, and 11 bases lay in between. Germline V gene lookup returns CDR1 MDHEN and CDR2 SYDVKM. CDR3 in DNA: TGTGCCAGCAGTCTAGCGCCCTGCGAGCAGTACTTC. This encodes CASSLAPCEQYF.

The genes are TRBV14 and TRBJ2-5; D gene uncertain. Germline CDR1 SGHDN, CDR2 FVKESK. This CDR3 has 15 residues. Trimming shortened V by 3 bases and J by 4 bases, and 15 bases separated the two germline ends. The CDR3 loop is CASSHPKASAETQYF. The CDR3 region has the DNA TGTGCCAGCAGCCACCCCAAGGCTAGTGCAGAGACCCAGTACTTC.

The gene calls are TRBV28 and TRBJ1-3; 9 bases line up with TRBD1. The CDR3 sequence is 15 residues long. V dropped 4 bases and J dropped 4; count of bases not matched to a gene: 5. Germline V lookup: CDR1 MDHEN, CDR2 SYDVKM. Written as DNA, the CDR3 is TGTGCCAGCAGTTGGACAGGGGTCCTAGGAAACACCATATATTTT. Amino acid sequence: CASSWTGVLGNTIYF. The whole variable domain, remainder taken from reference TRBV28 and TRBJ1-3, is DVKVTQSSRYLVKRTGEKVFLECVQDMDHENMFWYRQDPGLGLRLIYFSYDVKMKEKGDIPEGYSVSREKKERFSLILESASTNQTSMYLCASSWTGVLGNTIYFGEGSWLTVV.

The CDR3 DNA is TGTGCCAGCAGCCCCCGGACAGGGACGGCCGATGGCTACACCTTC. It codes for CASSPRTGTADGYTF. This chain connects TRBV7-2 to TRBJ1-2; 8 nucleotides match TRBD1. V lost 5 bases to trimming and J lost 6 bases; unmatched junction nucleotides: 11. The CDR3 spans 15 residues. The germline gives CDR1 SGHTA, CDR2 FQGNSA.

The chain combines TRBV24-1 with TRBJ1-2; D is unresolved. Germline lookup yields CDR1 KGHDR and CDR2 SFDVKD. V was cut by 9 bases and J by 4 bases, with 14 bases left in between. There are 13 residues in the CDR3. CDR3 sequence: CATCPQTGYGYTF. CDR3 in DNA: TGTGCCACCTGCCCCCAAACCGGCTATGGCTACACCTTC.

The J gene is TRBJ2-1, the V gene TRBV27; 10 nucleotides line up with TRBD2. This CDR3 has 17 residues. Germline V gives CDR1 MNHEY, CDR2 SMNVEV (reference sequence). Losses at the gene ends were 0 bases for V and 9 bases for J; bases not matched to a gene: 11. The CDR3 nucleotides read TGTGCCAGCAGTTTATCGAGATCGGCTAGCGGGAGCCTTGAGCAGTTCTTC. It is translated as CASSLSRSASGSLEQFF.